This T cell receptor (beta chain) is drawn from a study of glioma-infiltrating T cells after dendritic cell vaccination. Study context: Glioblastoma patients came from Phase I and II dendritic cell vaccination trials.

Time point noted: after dendritic cell vaccination, including at tumor progression/relapse. The CDR3 sequence is 13 residues long. Trimming at V came to 6 bases and at J to 4 bases, leaving 4 bases not matched to a gene. Germline V gives CDR1 SQVTM, CDR2 ANQGSEA. Sequencing was performed with immunoSEQ multiplex PCR; in TCRdb, only in-frame clones are kept and a portion is missing. Here the sample spans 55,000 to 75,000 clones, approximately 80% being singletons. Sequencing used blood, obtained after dendritic cell vaccination. V usage is TRBV29-1 and J usage is TRBJ1-2; TRBD1 matches 11 bases. The sequence was collected from a human donor with glioblastoma. The CDR3 sequence is CSVGTGGPYGYTF. CDR3 in DNA: TGCAGCGTGGGGACAGGGGGACCCTATGGCTACACCTTC.